The sequence of this TCR beta chain was determined in a study of a mutant IDH1 vaccine in newly diagnosed glioma. Study as a whole: Eight vaccinations were given in weeks 1, 3, 5, 7, 11, 15, 19 and 23. Vaccines were first given 4-6 weeks after radiotherapy alone, or with temozolomide cycles.

Regarding the study as a whole: There were vaccine-induced immune responses in 85% to 95% of the patients. Seemingly, pseudoprogression had no relation to changes in the top peripheral T cell clonotypes.

Germline assignment: CDR1 SGHAT and CDR2 FQNNGV. The CDR3 is 14 amino acids. V was clipped by 5 bases and J by 9 bases; unmatched bases: 11. On this clone: Its antigen is still unknown.

Clones were read by immunoSEQ multiplex PCR, and TCRdb kept only the in-frame ones, dropping some. The sample comprises some 28,000 clones, roughly four fifths of which are singletons, and more than 15% rests with the top ten. Sample time point: week 23, last vaccination. Each dose of the vaccine consisted of 300 ug of mutant IDH1 20-mer peptide, with topical imiquimod. The material was PBMCs, obtained from a glioma patient whose treatment included an IDH1 peptide vaccine. The sequence derives from a woman aged 25-40 years with glioma. The chain couples TRBV11-2 to TRBJ2-7; 9 positions agree with TRBD1. In DNA form, the CDR3 reads TGTGCCAGCAGCGCGGGACAGGGAGGTAGAGGGCAGTACTTC. It yields the protein CASSAGQGGRGQYF.